This T cell receptor beta chain came from a study of a mutant IDH1 vaccine in newly diagnosed glioma. Study context: Receipt of radiotherapy, temozolomide, or both preceded the study, and most received both. The study's findings and limits: The study observed vaccine-induced immune responses in more than 80% of patients.

As for this clone: The target antigen is unknown.

This CDR3 is 15 amino acids long. With V trimmed by 7 bases and J by 7 bases, 10 bases remained unmatched. CDR1 is SGHRS and CDR2 is YFSETQ in the germline V gene. Repertoires were generated with immunoSEQ multiplex PCR, while TCRdb's copy carries only in-frame clones and drops some. The sample includes about 94,000 clones, over 85% of them seen just once. Time point in this sample: week 47, end of study. Alongside topical imiquimod, each dose of vaccine comprised 300 ug of mutant IDH1 20-mer peptide. Eight vaccinations were given in weeks 1, 3, 5, 7, 11, 15, 19 and 23. The astrocytomas were IDH1-mutant, ATRX-negative, and WHO grade 3 or 4.

The source of this sequence is a woman between 45 and 60 years old with glioma. The chain joins TRBV5-1 to TRBJ1-4; 10 positions match TRBD1. This sample comprised PBMCs, obtained from a glioma patient whose treatment included an IDH1 peptide vaccine. CDR3 sequence: CASGSGTGVTEKLFF. CDR3 coding DNA: TGCGCCAGCGGATCCGGGACAGGGGTTACTGAAAAACTGTTTTTT.